Listed here are 19 T cell receptor beta chains from one sample, sequenced in a study of vaccination and CD4 T cells after COVID-19 (dated by TCRdb to the early 2020s). These TCRs are of unknown antigen specificity. The sample's treatment or condition label, in plain terms: roughly ten-day PBMC culture with coronavirus spike peptide pools or control peptides (ViraFEST assay). The library was made by PCR. Sequencing used an Illumina iSeq 100. DNA from cultured CD4+ T cells underwent TCR sequencing with the Oncomine TCR Beta short-read assay at the Johns Hopkins FTIC core. TCRdb took the public reads, trimmed them with fastp at Q25, ran MiXCR for clone calling and kept in-frame beta chains. CDR3 protein sequences are deduplicated, and each keeps its most common genes and DNA. Across this sample there are 15,000 or so distinct CDR3 sequences, with approximately 50% seen only once. The ten largest clones take up around 18% of the sample.

The sample in question was CD4+ T cells from blood, cultured in vitro, obtained before SARS-CoV-2 vaccination. The receptors shown here come from a human donor who received a COVID-19 vaccine.

The chain recombines TRBV15 with TRBJ2-2; 7 nucleotides match TRBD2. The length of the CDR3 is 15 residues. The V segment lost 9 bases and the J segment 1 base; nucleotides outside the gene matches: 8. Germline-derived CDR1 and CDR2 are LNHNV and YYDKDF (reference sequence). Written as DNA, the CDR3 is TGTGCCACTAAAACCGGGACTAAGAACACCGGGGAGCTGTTTTTT. Its protein is CATKTGTKNTGELFF.

The chain is built from TRBV7-6 and TRBJ1-3, with D tentatively TRBD1 (5 bases). The V end lost 4 bases, the J end lost 4 bases, and 11 bases lay between the germline ends. Germline V gene data show CDR1 as SGHVS and CDR2 as FNYEAQ. The CDR3 covers 14 residues. Written as DNA, the CDR3 is TGTGCCAGCAGCTCATCGACAGTCGGAAACACCATATATTTT. Its protein is CASSSSTVGNTIYF.

This clonotype came up a few times. The chain uses TRBV7-2 and TRBJ2-5, with no clear D. The CDR3 spans 13 residues. CDR1 is SGHTA, CDR2 FQGNSA, per germline. The germline V and J ends were trimmed by 3 bases and 2 bases, with 7 bases remaining between them. The CDR3 sequence is CASSLGIQETQYF. Here the CDR3 DNA reads TGTGCCAGCAGCTTGGGGATACAAGAGACCCAGTACTTC.

CDR3 protein: CASSLEGGGTQYF. For the CDR3, the DNA is TGTGCCAGCAGCTTAGAGGGTGGGGGGACCCAGTACTTC. The chain is built from TRBV11-2 and TRBJ2-5, with D perhaps assigned TRBD1 or TRBD2 (5 bases each). Germline assignment: CDR1 SGHAT and CDR2 FQNNGV. The CDR3 has 13 residues. With 0 bases removed from V and 7 bases from J, the gap between germline ends came to 9 bases. Full variable domain (outside the CDR3, taken from reference TRBV11-2 and TRBJ2-5): EAGVAQSPRYKIIEKRQSVAFWCNPISGHATLYWYQQILGQGPKLLIQFQNNGVVDDSQLPKDRFSAERLKGVDSTLKIQPAKLEDSAVYLCASSLEGGGTQYFGPGTRLLVL.

A few counts support this clonotype. V usage is TRBV6-5 and J usage is TRBJ2-5; no clear D gene. V was pared by 4 bases and J by 0 bases, with 12 bases between. The CDR3 has 15 residues. Germline V gene sequence: CDR1 MNHEY, CDR2 SVGAGI. In nucleotides, the CDR3 is TGTGCCAGCAGTTGGGCAGGTAGTGACCAAGAGACCCAGTACTTC. This encodes CASSWAGSDQETQYF.

This rearrangement joins TRBV11-2 to TRBJ2-7, with TRBD1 matching over 7 bases. Looked up from germline, CDR1 is SGHAT and CDR2 is FQNNGV. The CDR3 runs to 13 residues. The J segment lost 1 base and the V segment lost 5 bases, leaving 2 bases of the junction unmatched. CDR3 in DNA: TGTGCCAGCAGCGCGACAGGGTCCTACGAGCAGTACTTC. Translating it yields CASSATGSYEQYF.

This chain links TRBV12-5 with TRBJ2-3, with TRBD2 matching over 11 bases. Germline CDR1 is LGHNT and CDR2 is FRNRAP. CDR3 length: 19 amino acids. Trimming took 0 bases from V and 1 from J; bases not matched to a gene: 9. CDR3 residues: CASGLVQLAGGGGTDTQYF. The DNA for the CDR3 is TGTGCTAGTGGTTTGGTACAGCTAGCGGGGGGCGGGGGCACAGATACGCAGTATTTT.

V and J are TRBV12-3 or TRBV12-4 and TRBJ1-1, with 8 bases identical to TRBD1. The CDR3 consists of 17 residues. Trimming cost V 6 bases and J 1 base; bases outside gene matches: 13. CDR3 amino acids: CASRTSLAGTGNTEAFF. For the CDR3, the DNA is TGTGCCAGCAGGACCAGCCTCGCGGGGACAGGGAACACTGAAGCTTTCTTT.

The chain couples TRBV24-1 to TRBJ2-1; D may correspond to TRBD1 or TRBD2 (6 bases each). This CDR3 is built from 15 residues. Between the trimmed V and J ends, which lost 10 bases and 7 bases, there was a span of 22 bases. Germline CDR1 reads KGHDR; CDR2 reads SFDVKD. As DNA, the CDR3 is TGTGCCACGGCATATGGAGGGGGTAATTGGAATGAGCAGTTCTTC. Amino acid sequence: CATAYGGGNWNEQFF.

The chain links TRBV19 to TRBJ2-5; no firm D call. The V gene lost 5 bases and the J gene lost 5 bases, with 18 bases spanning the gap. CDR3 length equals 15 residues. Germline CDR1 is LNHDA and CDR2 is SQIVND (reference sequence). In nucleotides, the CDR3 is TGTGCCAGTAGTGTCAACGCGGCCGGTACGGAGACCCAGTACTTC. Encoded protein: CASSVNAAGTETQYF.

This clonotype turned up a few times. The chain carries TRBV6-1 and TRBJ2-5; 7 bases are a match to TRBD1. The germline V gene encodes CDR1 MNHNS and CDR2 SASEGT. Trimming took 2 bases from V and 3 from J; bases not matched to a gene: 3. The CDR3 is made up of 14 amino acids. CDR3 nucleotides: TGTGCCAGCAGTGAATGGGACAGAAAAGAGACCCAGTACTTC. Translating it yields CASSEWDRKETQYF.

The chain joins TRBV12-3 or TRBV12-4 to TRBJ1-5, with D possibly matching TRBD1 (5 bases). V dropped 5 bases and J dropped 0 bases, with 8 bases sitting between them. CDR3 length: 14 amino acids. CDR3 amino acids: CASSVDNSNQPQHF. The CDR3, as DNA: TGTGCCAGCAGTGTGGACAATAGCAATCAGCCCCAGCATTTT.

The V gene is TRBV12-3 or TRBV12-4, the J gene TRBJ2-1; possibly TRBD2 for D (6 bases). The CDR3 runs to 12 residues. Trimming cost V 5 bases and J 7 bases, with 9 bases left between them. The CDR3 DNA reads TGTGCCAGCAGTCGACTAGTGAATGAGCAGTTCTTC. Protein: CASSRLVNEQFF.

This chain connects TRBV7-2 to TRBJ2-3; D is uncertain. With 5 bases removed from V and 1 base from J, the gap between germline ends came to 7 bases. The CDR3 runs 13 residues. Per the germline V gene, CDR1 is SGHTA and CDR2 is FQGNSA. The CDR3 here is CASSTLGTDTQYF. DNA for the CDR3: TGTGCCAGCAGCACCCTCGGCACAGATACGCAGTATTTT.

The V and J genes are TRBV12-3 or TRBV12-4 and TRBJ1-5; D possibly corresponds to TRBD1 (5 bases). The CDR3 covers 13 residues. Trimming took 6 bases from V and 6 from J, leaving 12 bases between them. CDR3 region: CASREQEGQPQHF. For the CDR3, the DNA is TGTGCCAGCAGGGAACAGGAAGGTCAGCCCCAGCATTTT.

The gene calls are TRBV5-1 and TRBJ2-1; 11 nucleotides align to TRBD2. Germline V gene data show CDR1 as SGHRS and CDR2 as YFSETQ. Unmatched junction bases numbered 3, after V lost 0 bases and J lost 4 bases. The CDR3 is 16 amino acids. As DNA, the CDR3 is TGCGCCAGCAGCTTGGCCCCTAGCGGGGGGTACAATGAGCAGTTCTTC. Its translation is CASSLAPSGGYNEQFF.

The chain couples TRBV25-1 to TRBJ1-2; D call uncertain. Trimming left V 4 bases short and J 5 bases short, with 5 bases between. Per the germline V gene, CDR1 is MGHDK and CDR2 is SYGVNS. There are 11 residues in the CDR3. CDR3 nucleotides: TGTGCCAGCAGTGTACTATATGGCTACACCTTC. Protein: CASSVLYGYTF.

This clonotype was observed a few times. The rearrangement links TRBV6-2 or TRBV6-3 to TRBJ1-2; TRBD1 might be the D (5 bases). The CDR3 loop spans 13 amino acids. CDR1 is MNHEY and CDR2 is SVGEGT in the germline V gene. Trimming stripped 6 bases from V and 2 bases from J, with 10 bases between. The CDR3 region is CASRVDRNYGYTF. For the CDR3, the DNA is TGTGCCAGCAGAGTAGACAGAAACTATGGCTACACCTTC.

This clonotype was found a few times. The chain joins TRBV6-1 to TRBJ2-5; 10 bases map to TRBD2. The V gene end was trimmed by 6 bases and the J gene end by 1 base; junction bases not matched to a gene: 8. CDR1 is MNHNS and CDR2 is SASEGT in the germline V gene. This CDR3 is built from 16 residues. The CDR3 region is CASSGVASGGQETQYF. CDR3 in DNA: TGTGCCAGCAGCGGGGTCGCTAGCGGGGGCCAAGAGACCCAGTACTTC.